This paragraph reports one T cell receptor (beta chain). The entry originates in a study of blood T cell repertoires in COVID-19. V trimming: 6 bases; J trimming: 7 bases; junction bases outside the gene matches: 14. CDR1 is SNHLY, CDR2 FYNNEI, per germline. The CDR3 is 16 residues long. Each recovered donor of Cohort 3 presented with two negative PCRs, clearance, or symptom resolution. The table came from immunoSEQ multiplex PCR; TCRdb's copy has only in-frame clones and leaves some out. The sample shows around 450,000 clones, around 87% of them seen only once. V and J are TRBV2 and TRBJ2-1; 8 bases align to TRBD2. The source is a woman younger than 30 who had recovered from COVID-19. What was sequenced was PBMCs or T cells enriched from blood (not recorded which). The chain's CDR3 is CASSSPGGGPRNEQFF. The CDR3 DNA is TGTGCCAGCAGCTCCCCTGGCGGGGGGCCGAGGAATGAGCAGTTCTTC.